The TCR beta chain under discussion was sequenced for a study of cytomegalovirus exposure and HLA in healthy donors. Regarding donors, all were healthy bone marrow donors. Findings of the study overall: Certain sequence variants were highly shared and formed a cluster, and this cluster was likely a sequencing artifact. Immune exposure information available was restricted to CMV serostatus.

Both 60 Vbeta primers and 13 Jbeta primers went into the PCR. TCRdb's copy holds only in-frame clones and misses some; the assay was immunoSEQ multiplex PCR. The sample has roughly 150,000 clones; about two thirds are singletons. This clone came up many times. Its antigen is undetermined. Sequencing used PBMCs. The receptor comes from a man aged 25-45 years in good health and CMV-seropositive.

Here the CDR3 DNA reads TGTGCCAGCAGTGACCCGAGTTGGGGCGCCCTCACAGATACGCAGTATTTT. It is translated as CASSDPSWGALTDTQYF. This rearrangement joins TRBV6-4 to TRBJ2-3; perhaps TRBD1 as D (5 bases). Germline CDR1 and CDR2: MRHNA and SNTAGT. The CDR3 runs to 17 residues. V was cut by 2 bases and J by 2 bases, with 17 bases left in between.